This TCR beta chain was sequenced in a study of shared clonotypes between healthy human individuals. The repertoire was sequenced with immunoSEQ multiplex PCR; TCRdb's copy has only in-frame clones and lacks some. The sample shows about 2.1 million clones, roughly 91% of them seen only once. Study-level findings and limits: Generation probabilities of non-shared clonotypes were lower (relative to those shared by all four donors).

A remark on this clone: No antigen is known for it.

Naive CD8 cells, CD45RO-negative and positively selected for CCR7, excluded terminally differentiated effector memory CD45RA+ cells. Sequenced sample: naive CD8+ T cells from PBMCs. The origin of this receptor is a man aged 18 to 30 in good health. Some clones in this sample may be carry-over from other donors' samples.

The CDR3 DNA follows: TGTGCTAGTGGTTCCGGGACAGGAAAAACAGATACGCAGTATTTT. Its protein product is CASGSGTGKTDTQYF. The V call is TRBV12-5, the J call TRBJ2-3; 8 positions match TRBD1. The CDR3 runs 15 residues. The germline V gene has CDR1 LGHNT and CDR2 FRNRAP. The J segment lost 3 bases and the V segment lost 4 bases, leaving 6 bases of the junction unmatched. Using reference TRBV12-5 and TRBJ2-3 for the parts outside the CDR3, the full variable domain is DARVTQTPRHKVTEMGQEVTMRCQPILGHNTVFWYRQTMMQGLELLAYFRNRAPLDDSGMPKDRFSAEMPDATLATLKIQPSEPRDSAVYFCASGSGTGKTDTQYFGPGTRLTVL.